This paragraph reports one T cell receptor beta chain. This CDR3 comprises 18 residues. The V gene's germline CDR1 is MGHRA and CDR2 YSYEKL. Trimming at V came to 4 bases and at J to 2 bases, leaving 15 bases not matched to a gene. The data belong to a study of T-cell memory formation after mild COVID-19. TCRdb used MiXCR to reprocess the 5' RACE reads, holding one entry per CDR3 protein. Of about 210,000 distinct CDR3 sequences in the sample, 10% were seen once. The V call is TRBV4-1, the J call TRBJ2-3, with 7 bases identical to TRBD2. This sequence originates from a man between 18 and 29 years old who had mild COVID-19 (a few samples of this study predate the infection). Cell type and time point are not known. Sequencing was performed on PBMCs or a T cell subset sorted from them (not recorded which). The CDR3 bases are TGCGCCAGCAGCCGACCTAACCTAGCTAGCGGCCTCACAGATACGCAGTATTTT. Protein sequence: CASSRPNLASGLTDTQYF.